This paragraph covers one T cell receptor beta chain sequence. The antigen is undetermined. This sample is drawn from a study of brain metastases from non-small cell lung cancer. Here immunoSEQ multiplex PCR was the method, and the copy in TCRdb shows in-frame clones only, minus some. The sample comprises 2,400 or so clones, approximately 83% of which are singletons, and 9% to 10% rests with the top ten. V lost 2 bases and J lost 4; bases outside the gene matches: 5. CDR1 is LGHDT, CDR2 YNNKEL, per germline (reference sequence). The CDR3 has 15 residues. General study points: Expanded T-cell clones appeared in 60% to 80% of brain metastases over primaries. Metastases had sparse T cells but largely shared repertoires with primaries. Brain metastases had lower T-cell infiltration than primary tumors.

This receptor was identified in a donor aged 40 or over with non-small cell lung cancer. This sequence joins TRBV3-1 (or the pseudogene TRBV3-2) and TRBJ2-4; 7 bases are a match to TRBD1. Sequences were obtained from primary lung tumor tissue. The CDR3 sequence is CASSQTMGQKNIQYF. CDR3 coding DNA: TGTGCCAGCAGCCAAACAATGGGACAGAAAAACATTCAGTACTTC.